Listed here is a single T cell receptor beta chain. The antigen is unknown. All sequencing subjects had displayed CD8+CD57+ cell expansion on flow cytometry. CDR1 is SGHTS, CDR2 YDEGEE, per germline. The CDR3 runs to 13 residues. Trimming took 2 bases from V and 9 from J, leaving 12 bases between them. These data originate in a study of CD8+CD57+ T cells in acquired aplastic anemia. Overall study context: DNA recovered from sorted CD4+ and CD8+ cells had a mean of approximately 3 ug. Study-wide points: Patients and controls were not found to differ significantly in CD8+ Simpson's diversity.

TCR beta VDJ and CDR3 profiling used genomic DNA as template. TCRdb ran MiXCR on the reads and lists one entry per CDR3 protein. The sample carries 180,000 or so distinct CDR3 sequences, roughly 65% recorded once. The sample was sorted CD4+, CD8+, or CD8+CD57+ T cells (not recorded which) from PBMCs. The clonotype comes from a human donor with aplastic anemia. V usage is TRBV5-8 and J usage is TRBJ2-1, with D possibly matching TRBD1 (5 bases). CDR3 nucleotides: TGTGCCAGCAGCTTCCCCACAGGCGGTGAGCAGTTCTTC. Its translation: CASSFPTGGEQFF.